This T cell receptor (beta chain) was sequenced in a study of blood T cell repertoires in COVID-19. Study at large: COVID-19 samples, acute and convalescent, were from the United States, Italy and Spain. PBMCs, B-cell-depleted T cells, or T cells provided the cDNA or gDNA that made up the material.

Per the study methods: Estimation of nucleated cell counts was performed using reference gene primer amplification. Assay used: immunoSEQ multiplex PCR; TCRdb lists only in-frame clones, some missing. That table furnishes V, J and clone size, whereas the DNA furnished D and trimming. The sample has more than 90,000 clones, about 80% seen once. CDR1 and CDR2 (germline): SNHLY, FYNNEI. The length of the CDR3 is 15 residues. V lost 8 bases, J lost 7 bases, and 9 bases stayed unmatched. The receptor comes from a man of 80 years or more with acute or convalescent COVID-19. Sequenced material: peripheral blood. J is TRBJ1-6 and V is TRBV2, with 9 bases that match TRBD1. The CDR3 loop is CASGSTGGGNSPLHF. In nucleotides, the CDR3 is TGTGCCAGCGGTTCGACAGGGGGAGGGAATTCACCCCTCCACTTT. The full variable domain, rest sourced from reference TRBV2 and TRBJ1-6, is EPEVTQTPSHQVTQMGQEVILRCVPISNHLYFYWYRQILGQKVEFLVSFYNNEISEKSEIFDDQFSVERPDGSNFTLKIRSTKLEDSAMYFCASGSTGGGNSPLHFGNGTRLTVT.